Below are 31 T cell receptor beta chains sequenced from a single sample in a study of blood T cell repertoires in COVID-19. Assay: immunoSEQ multiplex PCR; the TCRdb copy retains only in-frame clones and omits some. Seen here are around 200,000 clones, more than 75% observed once, and the top ten hold 0.88%. Input material: peripheral blood. These receptors originate from a woman aged 18-29 years who had recovered from COVID-19.

The chain employs TRBV5-1 and TRBJ2-1; D call uncertain. Per the germline V gene, CDR1 is SGHRS and CDR2 is YFSETQ. CDR3 length: 15 residues. Between the trimmed V and J ends, which lost 0 bases and 8 bases, there was a span of 15 bases. The CDR3 DNA sequence: TGCGCCAGCAGCTTGGGACCCGTTAGCTCGGATGAGCAGTTCTTC. Residues: CASSLGPVSSDEQFF.

The chain couples TRBV6-4 to TRBJ2-3; D is uncertain. V lost 0 bases and J lost 14, with 9 bases in between. Germline CDR1 reads MRHNA; CDR2 reads SNTAGT. The length of the CDR3 is 11 residues. The CDR3 reads CASSDSQFRYF. The CDR3 region has the DNA TGTGCCAGCAGTGACTCACAGTTCAGGTATTTT.

J is TRBJ2-7 and V is TRBV2; D possibly corresponds to TRBD2 (5 bases). V dropped 5 bases and J dropped 6 bases, with 8 bases sitting between them. CDR3 size: 11 residues. Germline V CDR1 and CDR2: SNHLY, FYNNEI. The CDR3 reads CASSIRGEQYV. DNA of the CDR3: TGTGCCAGCAGTATCCGGGGCGAGCAGTACGTC.

This clone came up a few times. CDR3 in DNA: TGTGCCATCAGTGTAACAGAGAACAATGAGCAGTTCTTC. This translates into CAISVTENNEQFF. The genes are TRBV10-3 and TRBJ2-1; D call uncertain. V was clipped by 4 bases and J by 5 bases, with 9 bases between them. CDR1 is ENHRY and CDR2 is SYGVKD in the germline V gene. The CDR3 runs to 13 residues.

The chain links TRBV13 to TRBJ2-3, with 9 nucleotides matching TRBD2. The CDR3 length is 15 residues. Germline assignment: CDR1 PRHDT and CDR2 FYEKMQ (reference sequence). The V gene end was trimmed by 2 bases and the J gene end by 7 bases; junction bases not matched to a gene: 7. CDR3 in amino acids: CASSLRLAGLNTQYF. Written as DNA, the CDR3 is TGTGCCAGCAGCTTAAGGCTAGCGGGACTCAATACGCAGTATTTT.

The chain combines TRBV6-5 with TRBJ2-1; a weak D match, TRBD1 (6 bases). Germline V gene sequence: CDR1 MNHEY, CDR2 SVGAGI. The CDR3 extends over 14 amino acids. V was clipped by 6 bases and J by 2 bases, with 11 bases between them. The CDR3 coding sequence is TGTGCCAGCAGCGACAGGTACACCTACAATGAGCAGTTCTTC. Amino acids: CASSDRYTYNEQFF.

This clone was recorded a few times. The rearrangement uses TRBV5-6 and TRBJ2-2; tentatively, D is TRBD2 (6 bases). The germline gives CDR1 SGHDT, CDR2 YYEEEE. V lost 4 bases and J 5 bases, leaving 15 bases between the germline ends. The CDR3 loop spans 15 amino acids. CDR3 loop: CASSTTWRATGELFF. The DNA for the CDR3 is TGTGCCAGCAGCACGACATGGAGGGCGACCGGGGAGCTGTTTTTT. The variable domain in full, with the rest retrieved from reference TRBV5-6 and TRBJ2-2, is DAGVTQSPTHLIKTRGQQVTLRCSPKSGHDTVSWYQQALGQGPQFIFQYYEEEERQRGNFPDRFSGHQFPNYSSELNVNALLLGDSALYLCASSTTWRATGELFFGEGSRLTVL.

This chain links TRBV6-6 with TRBJ1-6; possible D gene TRBD1, 5 bases. The CDR3 runs to 14 residues. From germline, CDR1 is MNHNY and CDR2 SVGAGI (reference sequence). Deletions cut 6 bases from V and 7 bases from J, with 13 bases between. CDR3 in DNA: TGTGCCAGCAGGGGCGGGACGGGGAATTCACCCCTCCACTTT. This translates into CASRGGTGNSPLHF.

The chain employs TRBV2 and TRBJ1-3; D perhaps matches TRBD1 (5 bases). This CDR3 is 14 amino acids long. The germline V gene encodes CDR1 SNHLY and CDR2 FYNNEI. Trimming removed 4 bases at V and 4 bases at J, with 11 bases between. CDR3 sequence: CASSAGSSGNTIYF. The CDR3 bases are TGTGCCAGCAGTGCAGGGTCTTCGGGAAACACCATATATTTT.

The rearrangement links TRBV7-9 to TRBJ2-3; 9 bases map to TRBD1. V lost 8 bases and J lost 2; bases outside the gene matches: 5. CDR1 is SEHNR and CDR2 is FQNEAQ in the germline V gene (reference sequence). The CDR3 is 14 residues long. CDR3 in amino acids: CASVGTGSTDTQYF. Here the CDR3 DNA reads TGTGCCAGCGTTGGGACAGGGTCCACAGATACGCAGTATTTT.

This chain joins TRBV7-9 and TRBJ1-4, with 7 bases fitting TRBD1. With V trimmed by 0 bases and J by 4 bases, 5 bases remained unmatched. Germline V gene data show CDR1 as SEHNR and CDR2 as FQNEAQ (reference sequence). The CDR3 length is 16 residues. CDR3 coding DNA: TGTGCCAGCAGCTTAGCGCAGGGACAGTATAATGAAAAACTGTTTTTT. This translates into CASSLAQGQYNEKLFF. The entire variable domain, with the rest obtained from reference TRBV7-9 and TRBJ1-4, is as follows: DTGVSQNPRHKITKRGQNVTFRCDPISEHNRLYWYRQTLGQGPEFLTYFQNEAQLEKSRLLSDRFSAERPKGSFSTLEIQRTEQGDSAMYLCASSLAQGQYNEKLFFGSGTQLSVL.

The chain joins TRBV24-1 to TRBJ2-7; TRBD2 aligns across 13 bases. Trimming at V came to 3 bases and at J to 5 bases, leaving 3 bases not matched to a gene. The CDR3 has 15 amino acids. CDR1 KGHDR and CDR2 SFDVKD come from the germline V gene. The CDR3 nucleotides read TGTGCCACCAGTGATAGCGGACTAGCGGGGGACGAGCAGTACTTC. Encoded protein: CATSDSGLAGDEQYF.

The chain has TRBV19 and TRBJ2-1; possibly TRBD2 for D (6 bases). From germline, CDR1 is LNHDA and CDR2 SQIVND (reference sequence). The CDR3 loop spans 16 amino acids. Trimming cost V 0 bases and J 3 bases, with 12 bases left between them. The CDR3: CASSIDGGADYNEQFF. The CDR3 bases are TGTGCCAGTAGTATAGACGGGGGAGCGGACTACAATGAGCAGTTCTTC.

This clone was counted at least ten times. The CDR3 spells CATSDSDRDTGELFF. The CDR3 DNA follows: TGTGCCACCAGTGATTCGGACAGGGACACCGGGGAGCTGTTTTTT. The J gene is TRBJ2-2, the V gene TRBV24-1, with 8 bases aligning to TRBD1. With V trimmed by 2 bases and J by 3 bases, 1 base remained unmatched. Looked up from germline, CDR1 is KGHDR and CDR2 is SFDVKD. The CDR3 has 15 amino acids.

The V gene is TRBV4-1, the J gene TRBJ2-4, with TRBD1 as a possible D gene (6 bases). Germline assignment: CDR1 MGHRA and CDR2 YSYEKL. CDR3 length: 18 residues. Trimming removed 1 base from V and 1 base from J, with 17 bases in between. The CDR3 is CASSQGALGQRAKNIQYF. CDR3 nucleotide sequence: TGCGCCAGCAGCCAAGGCGCCCTCGGACAGCGGGCCAAAAACATTCAGTACTTC.

This chain connects TRBV27 to TRBJ2-7; TRBD2 matches at 9 bases. The V and J ends lost 6 bases and 2 bases, in that order; junction bases with no gene match: 2. Germline V gene lookup returns CDR1 MNHEY and CDR2 SMNVEV (reference sequence). The CDR3 loop spans 13 amino acids. CDR3 protein: CASRLAGTYEQYF. For the CDR3, the DNA is TGTGCCAGCAGGCTAGCGGGGACCTACGAGCAGTACTTC.

The chain couples TRBV18 to TRBJ1-1; TRBD1 agrees at 7 bases. The CDR3 has 16 amino acids. Trimming took 2 bases from V and 4 from J; bases not matched to a gene: 10. Germline V gives CDR1 KGHSH, CDR2 LQKENI. The CDR3 protein is CASSPMGRGSGTEAFF. CDR3 DNA: TGTGCCAGCTCACCAATGGGCAGGGGGAGTGGCACTGAAGCTTTCTTT.

The chain links TRBV7-2 to TRBJ2-2; possibly TRBD1 for D (6 bases). Trimming shortened V by 7 bases and J by 4 bases, and 16 bases separated the two germline ends. In germline, CDR1 is SGHTA, CDR2 FQGNSA. The CDR3 runs 15 residues. This CDR3 is CASTLTGTLTGELFF. DNA of the CDR3: TGTGCCAGCACCCTCACAGGGACCCTCACCGGGGAGCTGTTTTTT. The variable domain in full, with the rest retrieved from reference TRBV7-2 and TRBJ2-2, is GAGVSQSPSNKVTEKGKDVELRCDPISGHTALYWYRQSLGQGLEFLIYFQGNSAPDKSGLPSDRFSAERTGGSVSTLTIQRTQQEDSAVYLCASTLTGTLTGELFFGEGSRLTVL.

This sequence joins TRBV24-1 and TRBJ2-1, with D possibly matching TRBD1 (6 bases). Trimming removed 5 bases at V and 5 bases at J, with 18 bases between. The CDR3 has 16 amino acids. The germline gives CDR1 KGHDR, CDR2 SFDVKD. DNA of the CDR3: TGTGCCACCAGTGGCAGCCCCGGGTCAGGGGACAATGAGCAGTTCTTC. It yields the protein CATSGSPGSGDNEQFF.

V gene TRBV5-5 combines with J gene TRBJ1-1; D call uncertain. The CDR3 contains 14 residues. The ends were cut back, 4 bases at V and 1 base at J, with 11 bases in the middle. Germline CDR1 SGHKS, CDR2 YYEKEE (reference sequence). CDR3 nucleotide sequence: TGTGCCAGCAGCGGCAGGCCACCGAACACTGAAGCTTTCTTT. Translation: CASSGRPPNTEAFF.

The V call is TRBV19, the J call TRBJ1-2; 8 bases are shared with TRBD1. The germline CDR1 and CDR2 sequences are LNHDA and SQIVND (reference sequence). CDR3 length: 14 residues. J gave up 4 bases and V 3 bases, and 4 bases lay outside the gene matches. This CDR3 is CASSIGDRPYGYTF. As DNA, the CDR3 is TGTGCCAGTAGTATTGGGGACAGGCCCTATGGCTACACCTTC.

The chain has TRBV5-1 and TRBJ1-2, with 7 bases identical to TRBD1. CDR3 length equals 14 residues. From germline, CDR1 is SGHRS and CDR2 YFSETQ. Germline trimming cut 3 bases from V and 4 bases from J; bases unmatched to any gene: 6. Here the CDR3 reads CASSSGTASYGYTF. The CDR3 DNA follows: TGCGCCAGCAGCTCCGGGACAGCGAGCTATGGCTACACCTTC.

The chain links TRBV23-1 to TRBJ2-7, with TRBD1 matching 8 bases. TRBV23-1 is classed as an ORF, of uncertain function. CDR3 length: 16 amino acids. The trim removed 3 bases at V and 3 bases at J, leaving 10 bases unmatched. CDR3 residues: CASSHEAGGEVYEQYV. Written as DNA, the CDR3 is TGCGCCAGCAGTCACGAGGCAGGGGGCGAGGTCTACGAGCAGTACGTC.

V is TRBV19 and J is TRBJ1-6; D might be TRBD1 (5 bases). CDR1 and CDR2 from the germline V gene are LNHDA and SQIVND (reference sequence). The germline V and J ends were trimmed by 4 bases and 7 bases, with 8 bases remaining between them. The CDR3 totals 13 residues. The DNA of the CDR3 is TGTGCCAGTAGTAGGCAGGGAAATTCACCCCTCCACTTT. Protein: CASSRQGNSPLHF.

This chain links TRBV6-5 with TRBJ2-1, with D tentatively TRBD1 (5 bases). This CDR3 is 11 amino acids long. The germline CDR1 and CDR2 sequences are MNHEY and SVGAGI. Trimming stripped 6 bases from V and 8 bases from J, with 8 bases between. The CDR3 loop is CASRGVDEQFF. The DNA for the CDR3 is TGTGCCAGCAGAGGGGTAGATGAGCAGTTCTTC.

The CDR3 reads CASSSWTGADEKLFF. CDR3 bases: TGTGCCAGCAGCTCGTGGACAGGGGCGGATGAAAAACTGTTTTTT. The gene calls are TRBV7-9 and TRBJ1-4, with 9 bases fitting TRBD1. Germline lookup yields CDR1 SEHNR and CDR2 FQNEAQ (reference sequence). The trim removed 4 bases at V and 6 bases at J, leaving 6 bases unmatched. The CDR3 contains 15 residues.

Written as DNA, the CDR3 is TGCGCCAGCAGCCAACTAATTAGCGGGAGGCTCTACAATGAGCAGTTCTTC. Its translation: CASSQLISGRLYNEQFF. The chain joins TRBV4-1 to TRBJ2-1; 10 bases are shared with TRBD2. The germline gives CDR1 MGHRA, CDR2 YSYEKL. J lost 3 bases, V lost 2 bases, and 7 bases had no gene match. The CDR3 consists of 17 residues.

The chain is built from TRBV7-8 and TRBJ2-7, with TRBD1 matching over 7 bases. V was clipped by 5 bases and J by 0 bases; unmatched bases: 4. Germline V gene data show CDR1 as SGHVS and CDR2 as FQNEAQ. This CDR3 is 14 amino acids long. In DNA, the CDR3 is TGTGCCAGCAGCAGAGACAGGGTCTCCTACGAGCAGTACTTC. Translating it yields CASSRDRVSYEQYF. Supplemented by reference TRBV7-8 and TRBJ2-7, the full variable domain reads GAGVSQSPRYKVAKRGQDVALRCDPISGHVSLFWYQQALGQGPEFLTYFQNEAQLDKSGLPSDRFFAERPEGSVSTLKIQRTQQEDSAVYLCASSRDRVSYEQYFGPGTRLTVT.

This clone was seen only once. V usage is TRBV5-6 and J usage is TRBJ2-7, with D hard to call. Germline V gives CDR1 SGHDT, CDR2 YYEEEE. This CDR3 spans 13 amino acids. Trimming cost V 7 bases and J 4 bases, with 15 bases left between them. The CDR3 here is CASQTSGTYEQYV. The CDR3 nucleotides read TGTGCCAGCCAAACGTCGGGTACTTACGAGCAGTACGTC.

The chain combines TRBV4-1 with TRBJ1-1, with no clear D. The ends were cut back, 4 bases at V and 5 bases at J, with 11 bases in the middle. This CDR3 contains 13 residues. CDR1 is MGHRA, CDR2 YSYEKL, per germline. The chain's CDR3 is CASSLRGQTEAFF. CDR3 in DNA: TGCGCCAGCAGCCTGCGAGGGCAGACTGAAGCTTTCTTT.

The chain couples TRBV9 to TRBJ2-2; unclear D gene. Trimming took 0 bases from V and 4 from J, leaving 7 bases between them. Per the germline V gene, CDR1 is SGDLS and CDR2 is YYNGEE. There are 14 residues in the CDR3. DNA of the CDR3: TGTGCCAGCAGCGTAGAGCCAGGCACCGGGGAGCTGTTTTTT. This gives the protein CASSVEPGTGELFF.